This TCR beta chain stems from a study of blood T cell repertoires in COVID-19. At the level of the study: Specimens from acute and convalescent COVID-19 originated in the United States, Italy and Spain. PBMCs, B-cell-depleted T cells, or T cells were the source of the cDNA or gDNA that made up the material.

As originally analysed: It was from reference gene primer amplification that nucleated cell counts were estimated. The protocol was immunoSEQ multiplex PCR, while the TCRdb copy is restricted to in-frame clones and leaves out a portion. That table supplies the V and J calls and clone size; D and trimming were determined from the DNA. Of 250,000 to 300,000 clones in the sample, around 87% were seen once. CDR3 length: 15 residues. J was trimmed by 2 bases and V by 10 bases; bases with no gene match: 7. Germline lookup yields CDR1 MDHEN and CDR2 SYDVKM. V gene TRBV28 combines with J gene TRBJ2-1, with 11 bases aligning to TRBD2. The sample taken for sequencing was peripheral blood. The sequence derives from a man between 18 and 29 years old with active or convalescent COVID-19. CDR3 amino acids: CATTLAGGPYNEQFF. CDR3 sequence (DNA): TGTGCCACTACTCTAGCGGGGGGCCCCTACAATGAGCAGTTCTTC. Variable domain in full (rest from reference TRBV28 and TRBJ2-1): DVKVTQSSRYLVKRTGEKVFLECVQDMDHENMFWYRQDPGLGLRLIYFSYDVKMKEKGDIPEGYSVSREKKERFSLILESASTNQTSMYLCATTLAGGPYNEQFFGPGTRLTVL.